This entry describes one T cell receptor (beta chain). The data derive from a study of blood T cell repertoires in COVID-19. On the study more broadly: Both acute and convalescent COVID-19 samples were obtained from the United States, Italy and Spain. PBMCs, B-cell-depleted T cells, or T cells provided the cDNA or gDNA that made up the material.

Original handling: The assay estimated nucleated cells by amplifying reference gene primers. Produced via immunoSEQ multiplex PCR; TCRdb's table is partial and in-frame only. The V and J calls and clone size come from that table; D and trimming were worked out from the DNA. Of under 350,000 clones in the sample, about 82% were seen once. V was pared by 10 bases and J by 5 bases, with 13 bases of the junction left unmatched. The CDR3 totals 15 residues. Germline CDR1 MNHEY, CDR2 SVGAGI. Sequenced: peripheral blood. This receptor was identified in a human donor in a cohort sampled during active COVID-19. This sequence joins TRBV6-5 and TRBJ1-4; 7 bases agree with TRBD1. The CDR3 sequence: CATRGFGTENEKLFF. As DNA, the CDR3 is TGTGCCACCAGGGGGTTCGGGACAGAGAATGAAAAACTGTTTTTT.